The subject of this entry is one T cell receptor beta chain. CD45RA-negative memory and CD45RA+ naive subsets were split from the CD4+ cells. Profiling relied on immunoSEQ multiplex PCR, and the TCRdb table lists in-frame clones only, not all of them. Among roughly 2,300,000 clones, just under 95% were seen once, and the ten largest hold 0.3% to 0.45%. These data originate in a study of shared clonotypes between healthy human individuals. The CDR3 is 16 residues long. Trimming removed 0 bases at V and 6 bases at J, with 15 bases between. Germline V lookup: CDR1 SGHDN, CDR2 FVKESK. The V gene is TRBV14, the J gene TRBJ2-1, with D perhaps matching TRBD2 (6 bases). The TCR was taken from a man younger than 35 in good health. Some clones in this sample may be carry-over from other donors' samples. Sequencing was done on a sample of naive CD4+ T cells from PBMCs. Described subset: CD45RA+ positively selected. CDR3: CASSQESGEVSNEQFF. The CDR3, as DNA: TGTGCCAGCAGCCAAGAATCGGGGGAAGTTAGCAATGAGCAGTTCTTC.